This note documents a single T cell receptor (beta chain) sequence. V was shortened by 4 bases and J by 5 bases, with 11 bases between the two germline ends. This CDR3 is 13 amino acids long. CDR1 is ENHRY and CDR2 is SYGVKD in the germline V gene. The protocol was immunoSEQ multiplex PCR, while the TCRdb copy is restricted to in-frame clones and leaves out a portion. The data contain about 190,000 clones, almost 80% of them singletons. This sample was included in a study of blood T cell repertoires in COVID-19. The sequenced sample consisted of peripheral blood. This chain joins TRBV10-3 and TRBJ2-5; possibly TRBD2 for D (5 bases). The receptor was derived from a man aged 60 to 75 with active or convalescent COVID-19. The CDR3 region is CAISVGEMETQYF. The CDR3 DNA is TGTGCCATCAGTGTCGGGGAAATGGAGACCCAGTACTTC.